The clone carrying this T cell receptor beta chain appeared a few times. Its specificity is unknown. The data originate from a study of blood T cells in healthy people across ages. Study-wide points: Observed TCR beta diversity showed a strong correlation with the percentage of naive T cells as measured by flow cytometry.

Primers used in a second PCR of about 6 to 11 cycles were a sample-barcoded 5' primer and a J-beta primer mix. TCRdb processed the 5' RACE reads anew with MiXCR; each CDR3 protein has one entry. The table records 1.5 million to 2 million distinct CDR3 sequences, about 50% of them present only once. RNA extraction gave at least 6 micrograms of total RNA per sample. The CDR3 contains 16 residues. The ends lost 0 bases at V and 7 bases at J; junction bases unmatched: 4. CDR1 is SGHTS, CDR2 YDEGEE, per germline. This sequence joins TRBV5-8 and TRBJ1-4, with 12 positions matching TRBD1. Sequences were obtained from blood. The receptor was derived from a woman aged 40 to 55 in good health. The CDR3 DNA sequence: TGTGCCAGCAGCTTGGCGGGACAGGGGGCGTCTGAAAAACTGTTTTTT. Protein sequence: CASSLAGQGASEKLFF. Full variable domain (remainder filled in from reference TRBV5-8 and TRBJ1-4): EAGVTQSPTHLIKTRGQQATLRCSPISGHTSVYWYQQALGLGLQFLLWYDEGEERNRGNFPPRFSGRQFPNYSSELNVNALELEDSALYLCASSLAGQGASEKLFFGSGTQLSVL.